This TCR beta chain is from a study of OX40 agonist ivuxolimab in advanced cancers. Study as a whole: The patients' treatment was ivuxolimab, an agonistic anti-OX40 (CD134) antibody.

Here immunoSEQ multiplex PCR was the method, and the copy in TCRdb shows in-frame clones only, minus some. The sample has about 77,000 clones; roughly 92% are singletons. Germline loops: CDR1 SGHTA, CDR2 FQGTGA. This CDR3 comprises 16 residues. Deletions cut 1 base from V and 0 bases from J, with 10 bases between. A note on this clone: The antigen is undetermined.

Study-level results: At 0.1 to 3.0 mg/kg, clonal expansion of CD4+ and CD8+ blood T cells had occurred by week 6. Among patients with partial responses at 0.1-3.0 mg/kg, clonal expansion was among the lowest.

The sequence came from an adult with an advanced solid tumor such as melanoma, head and neck, liver or kidney cancer. V usage is TRBV7-3 and J usage is TRBJ2-1; no definite D call. This sample comprised CD4+ or CD8+ T cells sorted from blood, obtained in a trial of the OX40 agonist ivuxolimab. DNA for the CDR3: TGTGCCAGCAGCTTAAATCGGGCTAGCTCCTACAATGAGCAGTTCTTC. This translates into CASSLNRASSYNEQFF. Combining the CDR3 with reference TRBV7-3 and TRBJ2-1 gives the whole variable domain GAGVSQTPSNKVTEKGKYVELRCDPISGHTALYWYRQSLGQGPEFLIYFQGTGAADDSGLPNDRFFAVRPEGSVSTLKIQRTERGDSAVYLCASSLNRASSYNEQFFGPGTRLTVL.